Listed here are 23 T cell receptor beta chains from one sample, sequenced in a study of blood T cells in healthy people across ages. A sample-barcoded 5' primer and a J-beta primer mix were used in a second PCR of about 7 to 11 cycles. Each CDR3 protein gets one entry after TCRdb re-called the 5' RACE reads with MiXCR. The sample has some 550,000 distinct CDR3 sequences, 40% to 55% seen once. The specimen sequenced was blood. The origin of the receptors is a man aged 80 or over in good health.

J is TRBJ2-7 and V is TRBV5-6; D unresolved. The J call may not be correct, given that the DNA end is closer to TRBJ2-5. The CDR3 has 13 residues. From germline, CDR1 is SGHDT and CDR2 YYEEEE. The CDR3, as DNA: TGTGCCAGCAGCTTGCTGGATCTGGAGACCCAGTACTTC. Translated, it gives CASSLLDLETQYF.

The chain has TRBV20-1 and TRBJ2-5; 7 positions agree with TRBD2. Germline V CDR1 and CDR2: DFQATT, SNEGSKA (reference sequence). There are 14 residues in the CDR3. Here the CDR3 DNA reads TGCAGATTCGGACTGCGGGGGTTCAAGGAGACCCAGTACTTC. Protein product: CRFGLRGFKETQYF.

This clonotype was found a few times. The rearrangement joins TRBV20-1 to TRBJ2-7; TRBD2 aligns across 8 bases. The germline gives CDR1 DFQATT, CDR2 SNEGSKA (reference sequence). This CDR3 is built from 15 residues. V lost 3 bases and J lost 0; bases outside the gene matches: 7. CDR3 amino acids: CSASGAGDFSYEQYF. The DNA for the CDR3 is TGCAGTGCTAGTGGAGCGGGAGATTTCTCCTACGAGCAGTACTTC.

Only a few counts were recorded for this clonotype. This sequence joins TRBV9 and TRBJ2-3, with 9 positions matching TRBD2. Germline CDR1 and CDR2: SGDLS and YYNGEE. The junction had 10 bases not matched to a gene; V was cut back by 3 bases and J by 5 bases. The CDR3 sequence is 16 residues long. The CDR3 DNA sequence: TGTGCCAGCAGCGATAGCGGGAGCTGGAAAGGAGATACGCAGTATTTT. Translating gives CASSDSGSWKGDTQYF.

The chain links TRBV6-1 to TRBJ2-1, with D tentatively TRBD2 (7 bases). The CDR3 is 16 residues long. Germline-derived CDR1 and CDR2 are MNHNS and SASEGT. The V gene lost 3 bases and the J gene lost 7 bases, with 19 bases spanning the gap. CDR3 in amino acids: CASSDGGGGRWNEQFF. CDR3 DNA: TGTGCCAGCAGTGACGGAGGGGGGGGCCGTTGGAATGAGCAGTTCTTC.

The chain is built from TRBV5-1 and TRBJ2-3, with 8 bases matching TRBD1. The germline CDR1 and CDR2 sequences are SGHRS and YFSETQ. J was trimmed by 5 bases and V by 0 bases; bases with no gene match: 5. CDR3 length equals 15 residues. Here the CDR3 DNA reads TGCGCCAGCAGCTTGGGGACAGGGTCGGGAGATACGCAGTATTTT. Translating it yields CASSLGTGSGDTQYF. Full variable domain (remainder filled in from reference TRBV5-1 and TRBJ2-3): KAGVTQTPRYLIKTRGQQVTLSCSPISGHRSVSWYQQTPGQGLQFLFEYFSETQRNKGNFPGRFSGRQFSNSRSEMNVSTLELGDSALYLCASSLGTGSGDTQYFGPGTRLTVL.

This chain's CDR3 is CASSEGGGSTMYGYTF. The CDR3 bases are TGTGCCAGCAGTGAAGGAGGGGGCTCCACCATGTATGGCTACACCTTC. The chain combines TRBV2 with TRBJ1-2; 7 bases fit TRBD1. Germline loops: CDR1 SNHLY, CDR2 FYNNEI. The CDR3 has 16 residues. Trimming at V came to 1 base and at J to 5 bases, leaving 10 bases not matched to a gene.

This chain connects TRBV15 to TRBJ1-1; possibly TRBD1 for D (5 bases). The CDR3 extends over 16 amino acids. Germline CDR1 is LNHNV and CDR2 is YYDKDF (reference sequence). Trimming took 3 bases from V and 0 from J, leaving 14 bases between them. This chain's CDR3 is CATSSSRGVMNTEAFF. The CDR3 nucleotides read TGTGCCACCAGCAGCAGTCGAGGGGTCATGAACACTGAAGCTTTCTTT.

The chain recombines TRBV20-1 with TRBJ1-5; D gene uncertain. The germline V and J ends were trimmed by 6 bases and 2 bases, with 14 bases remaining between them. The germline gives CDR1 DFQATT, CDR2 SNEGSKA (reference sequence). This CDR3 spans 14 amino acids. The CDR3 DNA follows: TGCAGTGCCCGAAGGTTCGGTGGCAATCAGCCCCAGCATTTT. This sequence encodes CSARRFGGNQPQHF.

As concerns this clonotype: It is unclear where the CDR3 begins or ends on the DNA, so no DNA is shown, and the CDR3 is as TCRdb lists it. The chain has TRBV6-5 and TRBJ2-7; no DNA check was done on the table's D call, TRBD1. Per germline, CDR1 MNHEY and CDR2 SVGAGI. The CDR3 extends over 14 residues, inclusive of both ends. This CDR3 is CASSTSPGFSEQYF.

The chain is built from TRBV24-1 and TRBJ2-7; D is ambiguous. TRBJ2-5 matches the DNA end more closely, so the J call is doubtful. Per germline, CDR1 KGHDR and CDR2 SFDVKD. The CDR3 runs to 17 residues. CDR3 DNA sequence: TGTGCCACCAGCCAATCCCCCGCTAGAGGCACAAGCGAGACCCAGTACTTC. Its translation is CATSQSPARGTSETQYF.

V usage is TRBV28 and J usage is TRBJ2-1, with D perhaps matching TRBD1 (5 bases). Germline V lookup: CDR1 MDHEN, CDR2 SYDVKM. This CDR3 region has 13 residues. V lost 6 bases and J lost 8, with 14 bases in between. CDR3 sequence (DNA): TGTGCCAGCAGATTCCCAGGGTCCTATGAGCAGTTCTTC. It translates to CASRFPGSYEQFF.

This chain uses TRBV20-1 with TRBJ1-5; no clear D. Germline CDR1 is DFQATT and CDR2 is SNEGSKA (reference sequence). The CDR3 consists of 13 residues. The V gene lost 4 bases and the J gene lost 0 bases, with 7 bases spanning the gap. Here the CDR3 DNA reads TGCAGTGCTAAGGGTTATAGCAATCAGCCCCAGCATTTT. Translated: CSAKGYSNQPQHF.

There are a few counts of this clonotype. V and J are TRBV7-2 and TRBJ2-6, with D perhaps matching TRBD1 or TRBD2 (5 bases each). Germline lookup yields CDR1 SGHTA and CDR2 FQGNSA. The CDR3 spans 16 residues. Trimming removed 1 base from V and 3 bases from J, with 10 bases in between. Here the CDR3 reads CASSLVGAFGANVLTF. The CDR3 bases are TGTGCCAGCAGCTTAGTCGGGGCTTTTGGGGCCAACGTCCTGACTTTC.

The rearrangement joins TRBV5-1 to TRBJ2-3; D ambiguous. The CDR3 extends over 16 amino acids. V was cut by 0 bases and J by 0 bases, with 11 bases left in between. CDR1 is SGHRS and CDR2 is YFSETQ in the germline V gene. In DNA, the CDR3 is TGCGCCAGCAGCTTGGTTGTGGACCTTAGCACAGATACGCAGTATTTT. This translates into CASSLVVDLSTDTQYF.

The chain recombines TRBV6-6 with TRBJ2-1; no clear D. CDR3 length equals 12 residues. V dropped 4 bases and J dropped 6 bases, with 7 bases sitting between them. Germline CDR1 MNHNY, CDR2 SVGAGI (reference sequence). The CDR3 DNA sequence: TGTGCCAGCAGTTCGCTCTTCAATGAGCAGTTCTTC. It is translated as CASSSLFNEQFF.

Only a few counts were recorded for this clonotype. The chain uses TRBV29-1 and TRBJ2-1; D possibly corresponds to TRBD2 (6 bases). The CDR3 has 16 amino acids. V lost 1 base and J 2 bases, leaving 15 bases between the germline ends. The germline V gene encodes CDR1 SQVTM and CDR2 ANQGSEA. The CDR3, as DNA: TGCAGCGTTGAAGGAGGAGGGCCGATTGCCTACAATGAGCAGTTCTTC. It translates to CSVEGGGPIAYNEQFF.

The V call is TRBV20-1, the J call TRBJ2-3; D is perhaps TRBD1 or TRBD2 (6 bases each). The CDR3 spans 13 residues. With 6 bases removed from V and 3 bases from J, the gap between germline ends came to 13 bases. Germline V lookup: CDR1 DFQATT, CDR2 SNEGSKA (reference sequence). CDR3 protein: CSADEGGTDTQYF. The CDR3 nucleotides read TGCAGTGCCGACGAGGGGGGTACAGATACGCAGTATTTT.

Here the CDR3 DNA reads TGTGCCAGCAGCGTAGGTGCCAGGGAAGGACAAGAGACCCAGTACTTC. This sequence encodes CASSVGAREGQETQYF. The J gene is TRBJ2-5, the V gene TRBV9; the D gene is possibly TRBD1 (5 bases). Trimming removed 0 bases at V and 2 bases at J, with 14 bases between. Looked up from germline, CDR1 is SGDLS and CDR2 is YYNGEE. The CDR3 runs to 16 residues.

V usage is TRBV5-1 and J usage is TRBJ2-5; tentative D call: TRBD2 (6 bases). Germline loops: CDR1 SGHRS, CDR2 YFSETQ. Deletions cut 3 bases from V and 1 base from J, with 10 bases between. CDR3 size: 14 residues. The CDR3 here is CASSWGDFQETQYF. The CDR3 nucleotides read TGCGCCAGCAGCTGGGGGGATTTCCAAGAGACCCAGTACTTC.

V is TRBV6-1 and J is TRBJ2-5; possibly TRBD2 for D (5 bases). The V and J ends lost 6 bases and 4 bases respectively, with 15 bases between them. This CDR3 region has 14 residues. Germline values: CDR1 MNHNS, CDR2 SASEGT. The CDR3 loop reads CASREGGWRETQYF. Here the CDR3 DNA reads TGTGCCAGCAGAGAGGGCGGGTGGAGAGAGACCCAGTACTTC.

This clonotype was detected only a few times. The chain is built from TRBV7-9 and TRBJ2-1; D not certain. Trimming took off 3 bases at V and 7 bases at J, with 4 bases between the two ends. CDR3 length equals 11 residues. Germline CDR1 reads SEHNR; CDR2 reads FQNEAQ (reference sequence). This chain's CDR3 is CASSFENEQFF. The CDR3 DNA is TGTGCCAGCAGCTTCGAAAATGAGCAGTTCTTC.

The chain has TRBV9 and TRBJ2-2; D call uncertain. This CDR3 comprises 15 residues. The V end was cut by 0 bases, the J end by 1 base, with 7 bases between. Per germline, CDR1 SGDLS and CDR2 YYNGEE. The CDR3 DNA reads TGTGCCAGCAGCGTAGTAGGGCAGAACACCGGGGAGCTGTTTTTT. This codes for CASSVVGQNTGELFF.